The clone carrying this T cell receptor beta chain was counted between two and nine times. Enrollment of patients from Seattle took place during active infection, with longitudinal follow-up. The data are from a study of blood T cell repertoires in COVID-19. Study in general: T cells, B-cell-depleted T cells, or PBMCs provided the cDNA or gDNA that served as material.

Study processing details: Estimation of nucleated cell counts relied on the amplification of reference gene primers. Using immunoSEQ multiplex PCR, the repertoire was profiled, and TCRdb retains in-frame clones only, with some absent. The DNA was the basis for D and trimming; V, J and clone size are from that table. Of about 150,000 clones listed, approximately 81% were seen once; the top ten hold under 8.5%. This sequence was found in a woman aged 55-75 years with COVID-19, enrolled during active disease. The sequencing sample was made of peripheral blood.

The CDR3: CASSPRAYEQYF. The DNA for the CDR3 is TGTGCCAGCAGTCCCCGTGCCTACGAGCAGTACTTC. The rearrangement uses TRBV6-5 and TRBJ2-7, with D unclear. Trimming removed 5 bases from V and 2 bases from J, with 7 bases in between. The CDR3 length is 12 residues. The germline CDR1 and CDR2 sequences are MNHEY and SVGAGI.